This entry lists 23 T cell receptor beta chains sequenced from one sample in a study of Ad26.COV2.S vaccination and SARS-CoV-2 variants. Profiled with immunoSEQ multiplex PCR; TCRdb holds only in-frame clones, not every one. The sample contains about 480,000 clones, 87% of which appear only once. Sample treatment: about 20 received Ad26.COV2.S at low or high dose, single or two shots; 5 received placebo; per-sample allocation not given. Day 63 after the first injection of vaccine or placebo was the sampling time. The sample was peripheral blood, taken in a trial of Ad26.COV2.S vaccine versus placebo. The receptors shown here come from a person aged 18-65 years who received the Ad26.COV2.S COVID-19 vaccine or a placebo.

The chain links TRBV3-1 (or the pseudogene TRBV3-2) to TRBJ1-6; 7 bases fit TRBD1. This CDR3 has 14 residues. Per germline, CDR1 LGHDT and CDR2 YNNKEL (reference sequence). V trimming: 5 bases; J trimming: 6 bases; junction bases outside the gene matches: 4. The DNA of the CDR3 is TGTGCCAGCAGCACAGGGGTTGTTAATTCACCCCTCCACTTT. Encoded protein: CASSTGVVNSPLHF.

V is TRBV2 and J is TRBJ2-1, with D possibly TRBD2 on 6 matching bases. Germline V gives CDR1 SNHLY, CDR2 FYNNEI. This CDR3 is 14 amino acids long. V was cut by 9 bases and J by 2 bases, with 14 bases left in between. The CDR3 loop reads CASTTSPAYNEQFF. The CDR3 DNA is TGTGCCAGTACTACTAGCCCGGCCTACAATGAGCAGTTCTTC.

Written as DNA, the CDR3 is TGTGCCAGCTCCCTCAGGGGCCCGGGGGCCCCAGATACGCAGTATTTT. This encodes CASSLRGPGAPDTQYF. V gene TRBV18 combines with J gene TRBJ2-3; perhaps D is TRBD1 or TRBD2 (6 bases each). In germline, CDR1 is KGHSH, CDR2 LQKENI. This CDR3 has 16 amino acids. The V end lost 6 bases, the J end lost 4 bases, and 20 bases lay between the germline ends.

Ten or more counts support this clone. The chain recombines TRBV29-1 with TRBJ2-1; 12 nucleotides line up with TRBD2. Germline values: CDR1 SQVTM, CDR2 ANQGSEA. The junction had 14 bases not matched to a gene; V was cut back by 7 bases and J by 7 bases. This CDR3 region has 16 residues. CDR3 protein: CSARGATSGSENEQFF. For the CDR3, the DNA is TGCAGCGCTCGGGGGGCGACTAGCGGGAGCGAGAATGAGCAGTTCTTC.

The CDR3 nucleotides are TGTGCCAGCTCACTAGACCAACTCTCCAACGTCCGCACCGGGGAGCTGTTTTTT. Its protein is CASSLDQLSNVRTGELFF. The chain combines TRBV18 with TRBJ2-2; D unresolved. Trimming cost V 4 bases and J 4 bases, with 22 bases left between them. The germline CDR1 and CDR2 sequences are KGHSH and LQKENI. There are 18 residues in the CDR3.

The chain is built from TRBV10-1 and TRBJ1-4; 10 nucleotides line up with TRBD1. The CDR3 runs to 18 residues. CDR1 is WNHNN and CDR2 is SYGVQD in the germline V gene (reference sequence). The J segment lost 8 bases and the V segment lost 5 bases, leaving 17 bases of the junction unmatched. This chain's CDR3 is CASSRGQGDGELGEKLFF. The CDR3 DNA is TGCGCCAGCAGTAGAGGACAGGGGGACGGGGAGTTAGGAGAAAAACTGTTTTTT.

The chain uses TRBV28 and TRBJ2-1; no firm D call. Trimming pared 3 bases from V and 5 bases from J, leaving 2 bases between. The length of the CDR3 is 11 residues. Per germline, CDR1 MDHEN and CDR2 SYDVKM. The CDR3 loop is CASSFHNEQFF. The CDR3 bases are TGTGCCAGCAGTTTCCACAATGAGCAGTTCTTC.

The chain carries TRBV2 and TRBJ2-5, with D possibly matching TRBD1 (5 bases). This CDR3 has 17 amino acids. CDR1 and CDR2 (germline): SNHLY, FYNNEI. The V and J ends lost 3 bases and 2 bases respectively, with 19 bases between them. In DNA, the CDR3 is TGTGCCAGCAGTGATAAAGGACACAAGCCGTTTCAAGAGACCCAGTACTTC. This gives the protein CASSDKGHKPFQETQYF.

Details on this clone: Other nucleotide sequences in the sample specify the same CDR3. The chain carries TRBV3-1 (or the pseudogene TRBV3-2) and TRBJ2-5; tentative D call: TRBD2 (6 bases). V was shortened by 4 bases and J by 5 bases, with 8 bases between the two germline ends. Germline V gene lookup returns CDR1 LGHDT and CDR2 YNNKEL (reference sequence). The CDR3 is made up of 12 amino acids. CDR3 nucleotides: TGTGCCAGCAGCCCCCGGGGGGAGACCCAGTACTTC. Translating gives CASSPRGETQYF.

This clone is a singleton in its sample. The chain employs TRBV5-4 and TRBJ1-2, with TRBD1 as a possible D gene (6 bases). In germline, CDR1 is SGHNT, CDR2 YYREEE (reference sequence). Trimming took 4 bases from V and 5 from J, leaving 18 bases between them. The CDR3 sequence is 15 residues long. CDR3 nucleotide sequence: TGTGCCAGCAGCCCCCGCACCCCAGGGGAGTATGGCTACACCTTC. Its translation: CASSPRTPGEYGYTF.

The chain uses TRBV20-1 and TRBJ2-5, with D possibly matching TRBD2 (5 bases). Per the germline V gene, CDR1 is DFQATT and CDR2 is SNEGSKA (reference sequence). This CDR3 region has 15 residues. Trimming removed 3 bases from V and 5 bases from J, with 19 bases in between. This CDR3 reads CSASDTTRRVETQYF. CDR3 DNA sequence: TGCAGTGCTAGTGATACCACTAGGCGGGTGGAGACCCAGTACTTC.

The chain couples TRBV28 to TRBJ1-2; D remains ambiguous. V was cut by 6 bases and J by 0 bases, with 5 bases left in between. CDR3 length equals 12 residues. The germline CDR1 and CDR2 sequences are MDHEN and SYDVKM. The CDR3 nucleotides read TGTGCCAGCAGGGCGACTAACTATGGCTACACCTTC. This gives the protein CASRATNYGYTF.

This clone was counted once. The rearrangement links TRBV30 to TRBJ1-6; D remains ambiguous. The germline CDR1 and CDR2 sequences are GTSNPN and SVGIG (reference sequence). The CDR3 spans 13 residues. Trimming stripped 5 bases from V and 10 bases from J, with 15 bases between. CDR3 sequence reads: CAWGPGGNSPLHF. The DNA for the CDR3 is TGTGCCTGGGGCCCTGGAGGAAACTCACCCCTCCACTTT.

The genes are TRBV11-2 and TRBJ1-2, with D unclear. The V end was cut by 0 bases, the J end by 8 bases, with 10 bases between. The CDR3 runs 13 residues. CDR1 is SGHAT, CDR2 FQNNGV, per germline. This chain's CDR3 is CASSLEHRGGYTF. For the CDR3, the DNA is TGTGCCAGCAGCTTAGAACACAGAGGAGGCTACACCTTC.

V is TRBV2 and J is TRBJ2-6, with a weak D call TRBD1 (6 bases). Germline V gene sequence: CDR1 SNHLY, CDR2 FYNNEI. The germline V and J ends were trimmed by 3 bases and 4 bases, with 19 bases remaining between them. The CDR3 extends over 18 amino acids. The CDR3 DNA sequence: TGTGCCAGCAGTGAGTTGGGACACGGACGATTAGGGGCCAACGTCCTGACTTTC. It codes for CASSELGHGRLGANVLTF.

The CDR3: CTSSIYWTAGNEQYF. The CDR3 DNA reads TGCACCAGCAGTATTTACTGGACGGCGGGGAACGAGCAGTACTTC. The chain combines TRBV1 with TRBJ2-7; the tabulated D call, TRBD2, remains unverified against the DNA. TRBV1 is a listed pseudogene. CDR3 length: 15 residues.

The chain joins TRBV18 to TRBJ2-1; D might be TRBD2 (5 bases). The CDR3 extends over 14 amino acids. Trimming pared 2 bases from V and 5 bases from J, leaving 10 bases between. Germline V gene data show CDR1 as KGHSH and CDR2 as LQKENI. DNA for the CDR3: TGTGCCAGCTCACCAGTGGAGACTAACAATGAGCAGTTCTTC. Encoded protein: CASSPVETNNEQFF. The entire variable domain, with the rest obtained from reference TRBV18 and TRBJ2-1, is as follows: NAGVMQNPRHLVRRRGQEARLRCSPMKGHSHVYWYRQLPEEGLKFMVYLQKENIIDESGMPKERFSAEFPKEGPSILRIQQVVRGDSAAYFCASSPVETNNEQFFGPGTRLTVL.

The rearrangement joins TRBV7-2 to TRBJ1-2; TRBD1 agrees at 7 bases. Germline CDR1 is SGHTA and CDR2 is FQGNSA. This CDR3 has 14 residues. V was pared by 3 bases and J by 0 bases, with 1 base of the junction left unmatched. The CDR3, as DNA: TGTGCCAGCAGCTTCCAGGGGGCTAACTATGGCTACACCTTC. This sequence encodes CASSFQGANYGYTF.

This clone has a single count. CDR3 sequence (DNA): TGTGCCTGGAGTGTACGCGGAGCAGTGGGGACCCAGTACTTC. It specifies CAWSVRGAVGTQYF. The chain joins TRBV30 to TRBJ2-5, with unresolved D. Germline V lookup: CDR1 GTSNPN, CDR2 SVGIG (reference sequence). The CDR3 is made up of 14 amino acids. Trimming took 0 bases from V and 7 from J, leaving 15 bases between them.

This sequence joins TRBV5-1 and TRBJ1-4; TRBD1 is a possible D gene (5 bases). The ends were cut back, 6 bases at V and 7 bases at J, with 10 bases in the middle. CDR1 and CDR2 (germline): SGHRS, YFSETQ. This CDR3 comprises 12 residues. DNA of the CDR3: TGCGCCAGCACCCCCGGGGGTGAAAAACTGTTTTTT. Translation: CASTPGGEKLFF.

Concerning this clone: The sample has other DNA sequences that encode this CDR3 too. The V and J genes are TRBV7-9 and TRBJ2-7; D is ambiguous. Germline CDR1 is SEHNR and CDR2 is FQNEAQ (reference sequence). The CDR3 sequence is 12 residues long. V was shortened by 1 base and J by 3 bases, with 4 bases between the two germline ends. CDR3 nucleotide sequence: TGTGCCAGCAGCTTAGATCACTACGAGCAGTACTTC. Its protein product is CASSLDHYEQYF.

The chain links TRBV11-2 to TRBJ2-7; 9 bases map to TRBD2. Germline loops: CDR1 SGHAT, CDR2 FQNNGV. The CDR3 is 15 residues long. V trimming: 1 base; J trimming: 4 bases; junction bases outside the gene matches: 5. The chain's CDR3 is CASSLAWTSEYEQYF. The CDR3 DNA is TGTGCCAGCAGCTTAGCCTGGACTAGCGAGTACGAGCAGTACTTC.

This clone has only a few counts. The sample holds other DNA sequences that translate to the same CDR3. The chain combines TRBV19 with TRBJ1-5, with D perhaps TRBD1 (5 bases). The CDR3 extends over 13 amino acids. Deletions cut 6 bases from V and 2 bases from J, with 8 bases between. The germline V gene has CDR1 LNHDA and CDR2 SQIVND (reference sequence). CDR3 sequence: CASRGTRNQPQHF. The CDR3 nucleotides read TGTGCCAGTAGGGGGACCCGCAATCAGCCCCAGCATTTT.